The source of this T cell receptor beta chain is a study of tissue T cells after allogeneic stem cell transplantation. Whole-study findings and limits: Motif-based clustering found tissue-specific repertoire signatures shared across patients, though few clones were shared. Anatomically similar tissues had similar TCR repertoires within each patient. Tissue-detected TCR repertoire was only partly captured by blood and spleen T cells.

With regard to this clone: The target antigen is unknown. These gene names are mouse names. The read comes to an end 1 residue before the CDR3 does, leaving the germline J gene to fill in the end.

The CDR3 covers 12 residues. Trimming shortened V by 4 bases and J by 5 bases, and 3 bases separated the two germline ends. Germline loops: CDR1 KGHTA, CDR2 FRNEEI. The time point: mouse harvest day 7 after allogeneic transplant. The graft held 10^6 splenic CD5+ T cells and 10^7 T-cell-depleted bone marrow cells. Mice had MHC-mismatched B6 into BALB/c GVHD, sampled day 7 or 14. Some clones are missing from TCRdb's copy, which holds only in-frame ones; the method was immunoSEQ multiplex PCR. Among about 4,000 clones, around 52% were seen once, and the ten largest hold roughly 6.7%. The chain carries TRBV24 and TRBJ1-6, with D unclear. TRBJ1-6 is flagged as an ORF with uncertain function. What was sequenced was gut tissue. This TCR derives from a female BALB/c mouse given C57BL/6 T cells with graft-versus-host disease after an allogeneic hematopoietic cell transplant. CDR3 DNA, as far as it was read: TGTGCCAGCAGTCCGAATAATTCGCCCCTCTAC. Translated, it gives CASSPNNSPLY. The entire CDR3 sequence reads CASSPNNSPLYF.